The clone carrying this TCR beta chain was detected a few times. The antigen is unknown. TCRdb called the RT-PCR reads again in MiXCR, with one record for every CDR3 protein. Of under 850,000 distinct CDR3 sequences in the sample, roughly 18% are singletons; the top ten hold approximately 10%. This entry belongs to a study of response to subunit inactivated influenza vaccine. General study points: Authors suggested that a seasonal influenza vaccination recruits few new T cells each time.

Per germline, CDR1 SQVTM and CDR2 ANQGSEA. The length of the CDR3 is 15 residues. V dropped 6 bases and J dropped 3; count of bases not matched to a gene: 8. The clonotype was recovered from a man aged 50 to 59 who received an inactivated influenza vaccine. The V gene is TRBV29-1, the J gene TRBJ2-1, with 10 bases fitting TRBD2. The sequenced sample was PBMCs from blood, obtained approximately 5 days after vaccination. The CDR3 region has the DNA TGCAGCGTCTTCCTACTAGCGGGGCTCTACAATGAGCAGTTCTTC. Its protein product is CSVFLLAGLYNEQFF.